The clone carrying this TCR beta chain was counted a few times. The record originates from a study of beta chain features in type 1 diabetes. J gave up 8 bases and V 2 bases, and 7 bases lay outside the gene matches. The CDR3 loop spans 15 amino acids. The germline gives CDR1 LGHNT, CDR2 FRNRAP. Sequencing targeted expressed TCRB transcripts, as all isolated RNA had been reverse transcribed. Clones were read by immunoSEQ multiplex PCR, and TCRdb kept only the in-frame ones, dropping some. The sample lists 350,000 to 450,000 clones; around 16% were seen once. This sequence was found in a woman between 18 and 30 years old in good health. The chain has TRBV12-5 and TRBJ2-3, with TRBD2 matching over 10 bases. Sequencing used naive CD4+ T cells from blood. CDR3: CASGLQLAGSATQYF. The CDR3 DNA reads TGTGCTAGTGGTTTGCAACTAGCGGGGAGTGCTACGCAGTATTTT.